The TCR beta chain described here comes from a study of early T cells in non-severe SARS-CoV-2 infection. Trimming took off 0 bases at V and 6 bases at J, with 18 bases between the two ends. CDR3 length: 15 residues. The germline V gene has CDR1 DFQATT and CDR2 SNEGSKA (reference sequence). TCRdb re-analysed the 5' RACE reads in MiXCR, keeping a single row per CDR3 protein. The table includes some 40,000 distinct CDR3 sequences, approximately 12% detected once. V and J are TRBV20-1 and TRBJ2-7; a possible D gene is TRBD2 (5 bases). This clonotype was obtained from an adult who was a healthcare worker with PCR-confirmed SARS-CoV-2 infection or an uninfected control (not recorded which). Sequencing was performed on whole blood. The CDR3 bases are TGCAGTGCTAGAGAGCGAGGGCGTTTCGGGTCCGAGCAGTACTTC. Translated, it gives CSARERGRFGSEQYF.